What follows are 5 T cell receptor beta chains derived from one specimen sequenced in a study of T cells expressing NK-cell markers. TCRdb reprocessed the 5' RACE reads, with one entry per CDR3 protein and no DNA. The sample shows roughly 160,000 distinct CDR3 sequences, and 18% sits with its ten largest clones. The source material was blood T cells: a sorted CD56 or NKG2C T cell subset, CD4+ or CD8+ T cells, or bulk PBMC T cells (not recorded which). The receptors shown here come from a woman between 18 and 70 years old in good health.

The CDR3 sequence: CASSQAGTGGKETQYF. The chain joins TRBV4-1 to TRBJ2-5; TCRdb names TRBD1, which stays unverified in the absence of DNA. This CDR3 comprises 16 residues. Germline V gene sequence: CDR1 MGHRA, CDR2 YSYEKL.

The rearrangement joins TRBV9 to TRBJ2-2; TCRdb picks TRBD2, but there is no DNA to check that call. Germline V gene lookup returns CDR1 SGDLS and CDR2 YYNGEE. There are 14 residues in the CDR3. The chain's CDR3 is CASTPREFSGELFF.

The rearrangement uses TRBV2 and TRBJ2-1. This CDR3 is 11 amino acids long. Germline values: CDR1 SNHLY, CDR2 FYNNEI. This CDR3 reads CASKIYNEQFF.

This chain joins TRBV20-1 and TRBJ1-4; the TCRdb call, TRBD1, lacks DNA for checking. The germline gives CDR1 DFQATT, CDR2 SNEGSKA (reference sequence). CDR3 size: 13 residues. The CDR3 loop reads CSVRQGGNEKLFF.

V usage is TRBV29-1 and J usage is TRBJ1-2; TCRdb's D call, TRBD1, is unchecked because there is no DNA. Germline lookup yields CDR1 SQVTM and CDR2 ANQGSEA. This CDR3 contains 12 residues. The CDR3 sequence: CSVAGANYGYTF. The full variable domain, with the rest looked up from reference TRBV29-1 and TRBJ1-2, is SAVISQKPSRDICQRGTSLTIQCQVDSQVTMMFWYRQQPGQSLTLIATANQGSEATYESGFVIDKFPISRPNLTFSTLTVSNMSPEDSSIYLCSVAGANYGYTFGSGTRLTVV.